The 22 T cell receptor beta chains given below trace back to one sample, sequenced in a study of shared clonotypes between healthy human individuals. Here immunoSEQ multiplex PCR was the method, and the copy in TCRdb shows in-frame clones only, minus some. This sample has roughly 2.5 million clones, with 85% to 95% found just once. Sequencing used naive CD4+ T cells sorted from blood. As to subset: CD45RA+ positively selected. The receptors shown here come from a man between 18 and 35 years old in good health.

The DNA of the CDR3 is TGTGCCAGCAGCTTACCCGCAGACACCATATATTTT. Its translation: CASSLPADTIYF. The chain has TRBV11-2 and TRBJ1-3; D remains unclear. CDR3 size: 12 residues. Germline CDR1 is SGHAT and CDR2 is FQNNGV. Trimming stripped 2 bases from V and 8 bases from J, with 7 bases between.

The chain combines TRBV2 with TRBJ1-2, with D perhaps TRBD1 (6 bases). This CDR3 region has 12 residues. Germline V gene data show CDR1 as SNHLY and CDR2 as FYNNEI. Trimming pared 5 bases from V and 14 bases from J, leaving 18 bases between. The CDR3 region has the DNA TGTGCCAGCAGTCGGGCAGGGGTCGCCACAACCTTC. As protein: CASSRAGVATTF.

The chain uses TRBV2 and TRBJ2-5, with a possible D match to TRBD1 (5 bases). The J call is in doubt because the DNA end fits TRBJ2-7 better. This CDR3 has 13 residues. Germline V gives CDR1 SNHLY, CDR2 FYNNEI. The CDR3 sequence is CASSVGRESEQYF. For the CDR3, the DNA is TGTGCCAGCAGTGTGGGCAGGGAATCCGAGCAGTACTTC.

The chain is built from TRBV5-1 and TRBJ1-2; tentatively, D is TRBD1 (5 bases). The V gene's germline CDR1 is SGHRS and CDR2 YFSETQ. V shed 4 bases and J shed 5 bases, with 15 bases lying between them. The CDR3 sequence is 14 residues long. In DNA, the CDR3 is TGCGCCAGCAGCGACCGGCAGGGTCGGTATGGCTACACCTTC. It yields the protein CASSDRQGRYGYTF.

The rearrangement joins TRBV30 to TRBJ1-2, with D hard to call. V shed 3 bases and J shed 8 bases, with 16 bases lying between them. In germline, CDR1 is GTSNPN, CDR2 SVGIG (reference sequence). This CDR3 region has 13 residues. CDR3: CAWSQAPLRGYTF. Written as DNA, the CDR3 is TGTGCCTGGAGCCAGGCTCCTCTAAGGGGCTACACCTTC.

The chain couples TRBV5-6 to TRBJ2-5; TRBD2 matches 11 bases. The CDR3 spans 19 residues. The J segment lost 4 bases and the V segment lost 7 bases, leaving 21 bases of the junction unmatched. Germline values: CDR1 SGHDT, CDR2 YYEEEE. The CDR3 loop reads CASLKTGTSGYPVGETQYF. CDR3 sequence (DNA): TGTGCCAGCTTAAAGACCGGGACTAGCGGATACCCGGTAGGAGAGACCCAGTACTTC.

V gene TRBV15 combines with J gene TRBJ1-2; 8 bases fit TRBD1. Germline CDR1 is LNHNV and CDR2 is YYDKDF (reference sequence). V dropped 0 bases and J dropped 3; count of bases not matched to a gene: 6. CDR3 length equals 16 residues. The CDR3 spells CATSRDPGQGYYGYTF. The CDR3 bases are TGTGCCACCAGCAGAGATCCCGGACAGGGTTACTATGGCTACACCTTC.

The chain has TRBV9 and TRBJ2-3; 7 nucleotides agree with TRBD1. The CDR3 is 18 residues long. Germline-derived CDR1 and CDR2 are SGDLS and YYNGEE. With V trimmed by 4 bases and J by 2 bases, 16 bases remained unmatched. CDR3 nucleotide sequence: TGTGCCAGCAGCCGAGAGGGGGCCTTAATAATGGACACAGATACGCAGTATTTT. Its protein product is CASSREGALIMDTDTQYF.

With respect to this clone: The sample contains more than one DNA sequence encoding this CDR3. The gene calls are TRBV2 and TRBJ2-7; D might be TRBD1 (7 bases). The CDR3 runs to 13 residues. CDR1 is SNHLY and CDR2 is FYNNEI in the germline V gene. V was trimmed by 7 bases and J by 0 bases, leaving 10 bases between them. CDR3 protein: CASTRDSSYEQYF. As DNA, the CDR3 is TGTGCCAGCACGCGGGACAGCTCCTACGAGCAGTACTTC.

The rearrangement uses TRBV5-1 and TRBJ1-1; D gene uncertain. The V gene's germline CDR1 is SGHRS and CDR2 YFSETQ. V was trimmed by 4 bases and J by 2 bases, leaving 15 bases between them. The CDR3 loop spans 15 amino acids. In nucleotides, the CDR3 is TGCGCCAGCAGCACCTCGCGGGAGGTTAACACTGAAGCTTTCTTT. Translation: CASSTSREVNTEAFF.

This chain uses TRBV12-5 with TRBJ1-2; maybe TRBD1 (6 bases). The CDR3 extends over 17 amino acids. Germline lookup yields CDR1 LGHNT and CDR2 FRNRAP. Trimming stripped 6 bases from V and 8 bases from J, with 28 bases between. In DNA, the CDR3 is TGTGCTAGTGGCGAACAGGGTTATAGTAGCCCCATTCGAGGCTACACCTTC. Translation gives CASGEQGYSSPIRGYTF.

The chain joins TRBV10-3 to TRBJ1-5, with D unresolved. The germline V gene encodes CDR1 ENHRY and CDR2 SYGVKD. The CDR3 is 16 amino acids. V shed 1 base and J shed 3 bases, with 13 bases lying between them. CDR3 residues: CAISEYPSSINQPQHF. The CDR3 DNA sequence: TGTGCCATCAGTGAGTACCCGTCATCGATCAATCAGCCCCAGCATTTT.

The chain carries TRBV7-2 and TRBJ1-4, with D perhaps TRBD1 (5 bases). The length of the CDR3 is 15 residues. Germline V gene sequence: CDR1 SGHTA, CDR2 FQGNSA. Deletions cut 3 bases from V and 3 bases from J, with 11 bases between. CDR3 nucleotides: TGTGCCAGCAGCTTTGAGGGACGTCCTAATGAAAAACTGTTTTTT. It specifies CASSFEGRPNEKLFF. Variable domain in full (rest from reference TRBV7-2 and TRBJ1-4): GAGVSQSPSNKVTEKGKDVELRCDPISGHTALYWYRQSLGQGLEFLIYFQGNSAPDKSGLPSDRFSAERTGGSVSTLTIQRTQQEDSAVYLCASSFEGRPNEKLFFGSGTQLSVL.

This clone was counted a single time. The chain carries TRBV27 and TRBJ2-4, with 8 positions matching TRBD2. Germline V gene data show CDR1 as MNHEY and CDR2 as SMNVEV (reference sequence). J gave up 4 bases and V 6 bases, and 8 bases lay outside the gene matches. CDR3 size: 15 residues. For the CDR3, the DNA is TGTGCCAGCAGGGGGCAGGGACTAGGAAAAAACATTCAGTACTTC. Encoded protein: CASRGQGLGKNIQYF.

This chain joins TRBV29-1 and TRBJ1-2; D unresolved. CDR1 SQVTM and CDR2 ANQGSEA come from the germline V gene. CDR3 length: 12 amino acids. V lost 5 bases, J lost 4 bases, and 11 bases lay in between. CDR3 loop: CSVHTSAYGYTF. Written as DNA, the CDR3 is TGCAGCGTTCATACATCCGCCTATGGCTACACCTTC. Using reference TRBV29-1 and TRBJ1-2 for the parts outside the CDR3, the full variable domain is SAVISQKPSRDICQRGTSLTIQCQVDSQVTMMFWYRQQPGQSLTLIATANQGSEATYESGFVIDKFPISRPNLTFSTLTVSNMSPEDSSIYLCSVHTSAYGYTFGSGTRLTVV.

J is TRBJ2-5 and V is TRBV11-2; 10 bases agree with TRBD1. This CDR3 has 17 amino acids. V shed 4 bases, J shed 4 bases, and the junction held 12 bases outside the gene matches. CDR1 is SGHAT and CDR2 is FQNNGV in the germline V gene. The CDR3 DNA follows: TGTGCCAGCAGCTCAACCCCCCGACAGGGGGCTGCAGAGACCCAGTACTTC. It codes for CASSSTPRQGAAETQYF.

Note on this clone: Other DNA sequences of this sample code for an identical CDR3. The V gene is TRBV5-1, the J gene TRBJ2-7, with a possible D match to TRBD2 (5 bases). The V end lost 0 bases, the J end lost 3 bases, and 10 bases lay between the germline ends. CDR1 SGHRS and CDR2 YFSETQ come from the germline V gene. The CDR3 totals 14 residues. CDR3 region: CASSLAGSNYEQYF. In DNA, the CDR3 is TGCGCCAGCAGCTTGGCGGGGTCCAACTACGAGCAGTACTTC.

The chain is built from TRBV5-1 and TRBJ2-2; 11 bases agree with TRBD2. Germline CDR1 is SGHRS and CDR2 is YFSETQ. The CDR3 has 15 amino acids. The trim removed 2 bases at V and 10 bases at J, leaving 7 bases unmatched. The CDR3, as DNA: TGCGCCAGCAGCTTTGGGACTAGCGGAATAGCGGAGCTGTTTTTT. It is translated as CASSFGTSGIAELFF.

The V and J genes are TRBV5-6 and TRBJ2-1; a weak D match, TRBD1 (5 bases). CDR1 SGHDT and CDR2 YYEEEE come from the germline V gene. The CDR3 loop spans 12 amino acids. Trimming pared 0 bases from V and 8 bases from J, leaving 6 bases between. The CDR3 region has the DNA TGTGCCAGCAGCTTGGGGGGCTATGAGCAGTTCTTC. Amino acid sequence: CASSLGGYEQFF.

The chain has TRBV19 and TRBJ1-5; 7 bases line up with TRBD1. The CDR3 covers 16 residues. Germline loops: CDR1 LNHDA, CDR2 SQIVND (reference sequence). J gave up 5 bases and V 4 bases, and 11 bases lay outside the gene matches. In DNA, the CDR3 is TGTGCCAGTAGTACTTCCGGGACAGAGCACTATCAGCCCCAGCATTTT. Residues: CASSTSGTEHYQPQHF.

This clone was counted once. The V call is TRBV7-2, the J call TRBJ2-2, with D possibly matching TRBD1 (5 bases). Germline lookup yields CDR1 SGHTA and CDR2 FQGNSA. The CDR3 loop spans 16 amino acids. Between the trimmed V and J ends, which lost 2 bases and 1 base, there was a span of 11 bases. The CDR3 protein is CASSLSGQVNTGELFF. The CDR3 nucleotides read TGTGCCAGCAGCTTATCAGGGCAGGTGAACACCGGGGAGCTGTTTTTT.

V is TRBV6-1 and J is TRBJ1-3; D not certain. The CDR3 extends over 17 amino acids. Trimming stripped 0 bases from V and 0 bases from J, with 12 bases between. Germline loops: CDR1 MNHNS, CDR2 SASEGT. The CDR3 is CASSEAVGGSSGNTIYF. The CDR3 DNA sequence: TGTGCCAGCAGTGAAGCAGTAGGCGGCAGCTCTGGAAACACCATATATTTT.